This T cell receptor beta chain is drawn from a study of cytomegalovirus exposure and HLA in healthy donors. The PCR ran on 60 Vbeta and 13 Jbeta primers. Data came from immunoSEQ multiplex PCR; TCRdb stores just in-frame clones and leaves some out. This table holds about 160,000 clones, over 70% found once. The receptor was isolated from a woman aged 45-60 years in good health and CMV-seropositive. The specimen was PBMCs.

The CDR3 loop reads CASSQGQGLYNEQFF. CDR3 bases: TGTGCCAGCAGCCAAGGACAGGGGCTGTACAATGAGCAGTTCTTC. The chain is built from TRBV9 and TRBJ2-1; 9 nucleotides line up with TRBD1. V was clipped by 4 bases and J by 4 bases; unmatched bases: 6. Germline values: CDR1 SGDLS, CDR2 YYNGEE. The CDR3 is 15 amino acids.